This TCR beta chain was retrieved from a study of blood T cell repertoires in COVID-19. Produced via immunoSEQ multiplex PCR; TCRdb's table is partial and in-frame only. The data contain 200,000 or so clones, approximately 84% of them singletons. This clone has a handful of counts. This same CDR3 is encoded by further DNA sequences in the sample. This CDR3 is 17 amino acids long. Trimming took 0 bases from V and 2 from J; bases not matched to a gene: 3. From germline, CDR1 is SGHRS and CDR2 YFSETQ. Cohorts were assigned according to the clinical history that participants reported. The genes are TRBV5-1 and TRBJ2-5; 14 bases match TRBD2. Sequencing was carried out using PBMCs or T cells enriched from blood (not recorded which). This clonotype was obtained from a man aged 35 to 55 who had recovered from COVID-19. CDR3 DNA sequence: TGCGCCAGCAGCTTGGGAGGACTAGCGGGGGGTCAAGAGACCCAGTACTTC. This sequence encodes CASSLGGLAGGQETQYF.